Below, 7 T cell receptor beta chains from the same sample are listed, as sequenced in a study of CD8 T cells in ankylosing spondylitis. Points from the study as a whole: What appeared characteristic of ankylosing spondylitis blood was a TCR beta motif of seven to nine highly homologous variants.

Their target antigens are unknown. MiXCR was run by TCRdb on the 5' RACE reads, yielding one entry per CDR3 protein. Among 450,000 to 550,000 distinct CDR3 sequences, roughly 5.3% were seen once, and the ten largest hold approximately 4%. Sequencing was carried out using blood, either unsorted or a sorted T cell fraction (not recorded which). The receptors come from a male donor with ankylosing spondylitis.

This clonotype was seen repeatedly, ten times or more. The CDR3 spells CASSFSGRHNQPQHF. Here the CDR3 DNA reads TGCGCCAGCAGTTTTTCGGGACGGCACAATCAGCCCCAGCATTTT. V gene TRBV5-1 combines with J gene TRBJ1-5; tentatively, D is TRBD1 (5 bases). This CDR3 contains 15 residues. Germline-derived CDR1 and CDR2 are SGHRS and YFSETQ. With 5 bases removed from V and 3 bases from J, the gap between germline ends came to 15 bases. Combining the CDR3 with reference TRBV5-1 and TRBJ1-5 gives the whole variable domain KAGVTQTPRYLIKTRGQQVTLSCSPISGHRSVSWYQQTPGQGLQFLFEYFSETQRNKGNFPGRFSGRQFSNSRSEMNVSTLELGDSALYLCASSFSGRHNQPQHFGDGTRLSIL.

This clonotype was seen at least ten times. J is TRBJ2-1 and V is TRBV29-1; 10 bases match TRBD2. The trim removed 5 bases at V and 5 bases at J, leaving 3 bases unmatched. Germline assignment: CDR1 SQVTM and CDR2 ANQGSEA. The CDR3 totals 13 residues. Here the CDR3 reads CSVSGRAHNEQFF. The CDR3 region has the DNA TGCAGCGTTAGCGGGAGGGCCCACAATGAGCAGTTCTTC.

Many counts were recorded for this clonotype. This chain connects TRBV15 to TRBJ2-1; D may correspond to TRBD1 or TRBD2 (5 bases each). The CDR3 is 16 residues long. Germline-derived CDR1 and CDR2 are LNHNV and YYDKDF (reference sequence). Trimming pared 5 bases from V and 7 bases from J, leaving 21 bases between. Here the CDR3 DNA reads TGTGCCACCAGCCCCCCCGGGGCCTCGCGGAGGAATGAGCAGTTCTTC. Encoded protein: CATSPPGASRRNEQFF.

In this sample, this clonotype turned up a few times. Here the CDR3 DNA reads TGCAGTCCCTCGGAGTCAGTTACGGCCAATGAGCAGTTCTTC. Translated, it gives CSPSESVTANEQFF. The chain carries TRBV20-1 and TRBJ2-1; D remains ambiguous. Germline lookup yields CDR1 DFQATT and CDR2 SNEGSKA (reference sequence). With 8 bases removed from V and 6 bases from J, the gap between germline ends came to 20 bases. There are 14 residues in the CDR3.

This clonotype was detected many times. V gene TRBV20-1 combines with J gene TRBJ1-2, with a weak D call TRBD1 (5 bases). V lost 1 base to trimming and J lost 2 bases, with 8 bases between them. The CDR3 covers 13 residues. From germline, CDR1 is DFQATT and CDR2 SNEGSKA (reference sequence). CDR3: CSARGDSNYGYTF. The DNA for the CDR3 is TGCAGTGCTAGAGGCGACAGCAACTATGGCTACACCTTC.

This clonotype showed up many times. The rearrangement links TRBV7-2 to TRBJ1-1; D is undetermined. V was pared by 1 base and J by 3 bases, with 9 bases between. Germline CDR1 reads SGHTA; CDR2 reads FQGNSA. The CDR3 sequence is 14 residues long. As DNA, the CDR3 is TGTGCCAGCAGCTTAGGAAGAGGGTACACTGAAGCTTTCTTT. It codes for CASSLGRGYTEAFF.

There are many counts of this clonotype. This rearrangement joins TRBV25-1 to TRBJ1-2, with no clear D. The V gene lost 4 bases and the J gene lost 4 bases, with 16 bases spanning the gap. Germline V gene lookup returns CDR1 MGHDK and CDR2 SYGVNS. This CDR3 is built from 15 residues. This chain's CDR3 is CASSAFRPRVYGYTF. The CDR3 DNA is TGTGCCAGCAGTGCCTTCAGGCCGCGGGTCTATGGCTACACCTTC.